Listed here are 9 T cell receptor beta chains from one sample, sequenced in a study of cytomegalovirus exposure and HLA in healthy donors. Researchers ran the PCR with 60 Vbeta and 13 Jbeta primers. The data were produced by immunoSEQ multiplex PCR, yet TCRdb's version contains in-frame clones alone and is incomplete. Found here are a few hundred thousand clones, roughly 81% of them singletons; the top ten hold approximately 2%. Sequenced material: PBMCs. The receptors were sampled from a woman aged 40-49 years in good health and CMV-seropositive.

V usage is TRBV18 and J usage is TRBJ1-3, with D hard to call. Trimming removed 3 bases at V and 4 bases at J, with 16 bases between. This CDR3 comprises 16 residues. Looked up from germline, CDR1 is KGHSH and CDR2 is LQKENI. CDR3 sequence: CASSPSGPTAGNTIYF. The CDR3 coding sequence is TGTGCCAGCTCACCGTCAGGCCCCACGGCAGGAAACACCATATATTTT. The variable domain in full, completed from reference TRBV18 and TRBJ1-3, reads NAGVMQNPRHLVRRRGQEARLRCSPMKGHSHVYWYRQLPEEGLKFMVYLQKENIIDESGMPKERFSAEFPKEGPSILRIQQVVRGDSAAYFCASSPSGPTAGNTIYFGEGSWLTVV.

With regard to this clone: Other DNA sequences in the same sample also yield this CDR3. The V call is TRBV27, the J call TRBJ2-7; perhaps TRBD2 as D (5 bases). The V end was cut by 2 bases, the J end by 2 bases, with 7 bases between. Germline V gives CDR1 MNHEY, CDR2 SMNVEV (reference sequence). The CDR3 consists of 13 residues. The CDR3 is CASSLAGAYEQYF. For the CDR3, the DNA is TGTGCCAGCAGTTTAGCGGGTGCCTACGAGCAGTACTTC.

As for this clone: In the same sample, other DNA sequences code for this CDR3. The J gene is TRBJ2-1, the V gene TRBV7-2; 9 nucleotides match TRBD2. CDR1 is SGHTA, CDR2 FQGNSA, per germline. This CDR3 is built from 15 residues. Losses at the gene ends were 1 base for V and 4 bases for J; bases not matched to a gene: 2. For the CDR3, the DNA is TGTGCCAGCAGCTTAGAAGCGGGAGGATACAATGAGCAGTTCTTC. Encoded protein: CASSLEAGGYNEQFF.

The table lists this clone with a few counts. This chain links TRBV6-5 with TRBJ2-1; 9 positions match TRBD1. Losses at the gene ends were 6 bases for V and 1 base for J; bases not matched to a gene: 4. The germline CDR1 and CDR2 sequences are MNHEY and SVGAGI. The CDR3 spans 15 residues. The CDR3 DNA follows: TGTGCCAGCAGCCAGACAGGGGGATCCTACAATGAGCAGTTCTTC. Its translation: CASSQTGGSYNEQFF.

The chain combines TRBV11-3 with TRBJ2-1, with 10 bases that match TRBD2. Losses at the gene ends were 2 bases for V and 6 bases for J; bases not matched to a gene: 7. This CDR3 region has 16 residues. Germline CDR1 is SGHNT and CDR2 is YENEEA. CDR3 amino acids: CASSLPLAGELNEQFF. In DNA, the CDR3 is TGTGCCAGCAGCTTACCCCTAGCGGGAGAACTCAATGAGCAGTTCTTC.

The rearrangement links TRBV10-3 to TRBJ2-3, with 7 bases identical to TRBD1. Looked up from germline, CDR1 is ENHRY and CDR2 is SYGVKD. The trim removed 4 bases at V and 2 bases at J, leaving 3 bases unmatched. CDR3 length equals 14 residues. CDR3 sequence (DNA): TGTGCCATCAGTGCCGACAGGGACACAGATACGCAGTATTTT. Translation gives CAISADRDTDTQYF.

The J gene is TRBJ2-1, the V gene TRBV7-8, with D possibly TRBD1 on 6 matching bases. Germline V gene sequence: CDR1 SGHVS, CDR2 FQNEAQ. V was shortened by 5 bases and J by 9 bases, with 23 bases between the two germline ends. This CDR3 has 16 amino acids. CDR3 protein: CASSRTSTGPVVEQFF. In DNA form, the CDR3 reads TGTGCCAGCAGCCGCACCAGCACAGGGCCGGTCGTTGAGCAGTTCTTC.

This clone has a handful of counts. The chain carries TRBV6-5 and TRBJ2-5, with 7 bases matching TRBD1. The DNA end is more similar to TRBJ2-7, so the J call may be wrong. From germline, CDR1 is MNHEY and CDR2 SVGAGI. The CDR3 runs to 15 residues. CDR3 DNA sequence: TGTGCCAGCAGTCTGACAGGGAGTGGATCCTACGAGCAGTACTTC. Its translation is CASSLTGSGSYEQYF.

The chain uses TRBV4-3 and TRBJ1-2, with 7 positions matching TRBD1. The ends lost 1 base at V and 3 bases at J; junction bases unmatched: 11. The CDR3 is 17 amino acids. The V gene's germline CDR1 is LGHNA and CDR2 YSLEER. CDR3 residues: CASSQAAGGDPYYGYTF. The CDR3 coding sequence is TGCGCCAGCAGCCAAGCTGCAGGGGGTGATCCTTACTATGGCTACACCTTC.